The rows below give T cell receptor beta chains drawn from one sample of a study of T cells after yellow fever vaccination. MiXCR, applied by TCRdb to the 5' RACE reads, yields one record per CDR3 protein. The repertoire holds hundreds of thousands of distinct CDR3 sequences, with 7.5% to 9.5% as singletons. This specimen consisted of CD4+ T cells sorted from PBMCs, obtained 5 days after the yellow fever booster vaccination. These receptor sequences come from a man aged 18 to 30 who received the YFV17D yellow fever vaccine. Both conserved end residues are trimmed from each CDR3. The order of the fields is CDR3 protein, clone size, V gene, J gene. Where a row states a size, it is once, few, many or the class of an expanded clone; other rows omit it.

ATSDLATASYNEQF	many	TRBV24-1	TRBJ2-1
ASSQDSQGGETQY	.	TRBV4-1	TRBJ2-5
SARTPAGSQY	few	TRBV20-1	TRBJ2-5
ASSLSYGYT	few	TRBV28	TRBJ1-2
SARAGRTEAF	few	TRBV20-1	TRBJ1-1
ASTRWGRPNYGYT	few	TRBV6-5	TRBJ1-2
ASSVRDRENSPLH	.	TRBV9	TRBJ1-6
ASSQGQGARGYT	.	TRBV4-1	TRBJ1-2
ASSDPGQGRQETQY	many	TRBV6-1	TRBJ2-5
ASSFRGRGTEAF	few	TRBV7-2	TRBJ1-1
ASSQGGYTEAF	many	TRBV4-1	TRBJ1-1
ASSFRQGSYEQY	few	TRBV12-3/TRBV12-4	TRBJ2-7
ASSPLQIGIRADTQY	few	TRBV14	TRBJ2-3
AWSPQGAREQY	few	TRBV30	TRBJ2-7
ASSASEETQY	.	TRBV5-1	TRBJ2-5
ASSYAGVGAYEQY	many	TRBV6-5	TRBJ2-7
ASSSQRGGTDTQY	few	TRBV6-5	TRBJ2-3
ASSQDWISTSKGETQY	.	TRBV4-2	TRBJ2-5
SARLASTDTQY	.	TRBV20-1	TRBJ2-3
ASSGGQGLVAGELF	few	TRBV25-1	TRBJ2-2
ASIGLHQETQY	.	TRBV3-1	TRBJ2-5
AISQRARGTTGELF	.	TRBV10-3	TRBJ2-2
ASSQENTWDRGVYGYT	once	TRBV3-1	TRBJ1-2
ASSNWPPTGELF	.	TRBV27	TRBJ2-2
ASSEGPGQGTETQY	few	TRBV9	TRBJ2-5
SARVGSHSYEQY	.	TRBV20-1	TRBJ2-7
ASSLEVGQPQH	.	TRBV5-1	TRBJ1-5
ASSPSSGGYQETQY	few	TRBV7-2	TRBJ2-5
ASRTGLYSNQPQH	.	TRBV6-5	TRBJ1-5
ASGHRTGELF	few	TRBV6-2/TRBV6-3	TRBJ2-2
ASSLDYTGELF	many	TRBV7-2	TRBJ2-2
ASSYGSPGDTQY	.	TRBV6-5	TRBJ2-3
AISDRDRVGNTIY	few	TRBV10-3	TRBJ1-3
SAPPGGDTEAF	few	TRBV20-1	TRBJ1-1
ASSWTGPNTEAF	many	TRBV6-5	TRBJ1-1
ATGGTDSNQPQH	once	TRBV21-1	TRBJ1-5
ASSTDWGNEQF	many	TRBV5-1	TRBJ2-1
ASSYSNGGMETQY	.	TRBV6-6	TRBJ2-5
ASSQVNNPEKLF	few	TRBV3-1	TRBJ1-4
SARPPGGLTGTQY	.	TRBV20-1	TRBJ2-3
ASSVVGAVTDTQY	few	TRBV28	TRBJ2-3
ASPGTDYGQPQH	many	TRBV9	TRBJ1-5
ASRAGTSGQETQY	few	TRBV2	TRBJ2-5
ASSIGSSNYGYT	.	TRBV5-1	TRBJ1-2
ASRTGTAKNQETQY	few	TRBV5-1	TRBJ2-5
ASRPQGFSYNSPLH	.	TRBV27	TRBJ1-6
SASSGTGEHQPQH	.	TRBV20-1	TRBJ1-5
ASSWTATTNEKLF	few	TRBV19	TRBJ1-4
ASSSTRGQGYGYT	once	TRBV7-9	TRBJ1-2
ASSARTGRGNQPQH	few	TRBV11-2	TRBJ1-5
ASSHGGRDEQF	many	TRBV5-1	TRBJ2-1
ASSPESGDIQY	many	TRBV5-1	TRBJ2-4
SARAIWGTPSSYEQY	.	TRBV20-1	TRBJ2-7
ASSRGDRDRGLHLSGANVLT	.	TRBV7-9	TRBJ2-6
ASSQSRGGADREKLF	few	TRBV4-3	TRBJ1-4
ATSAAGQETQY	few	TRBV6-2/TRBV6-3	TRBJ2-5
ASAPGTSQEIQY	.	TRBV5-5	TRBJ2-5
ASSYGTAKETQY	many	TRBV6-2/TRBV6-3	TRBJ2-5
ASSPQGTEQY	many	TRBV6-1	TRBJ2-7